A single sample is the source of the 5 T cell receptor beta chains below, sequenced in a study of cytomegalovirus exposure and HLA in healthy donors. PCR was performed using 60 Vbeta and 13 Jbeta primers. Method: immunoSEQ multiplex PCR; TCRdb's copy keeps in-frame clones and lacks some. Found here are 120,000 or so clones, less than 85% of them singletons; the top ten hold roughly an eighth. Sequencing was performed on PBMCs. Receptors were obtained from a man aged 30 to 45 in good health and CMV-seropositive.

J is TRBJ2-5 and V is TRBV7-8; 8 bases are a match to TRBD1. The CDR3 is 14 amino acids. V gave up 5 bases and J gave up 5 bases; unmatched junction bases: 7. Germline CDR1 and CDR2: SGHVS and FQNEAQ. The CDR3 DNA is TGTGCCAGCAGCCCGACAGGGGTCTCGGAGACCCAGTACTTC. Protein sequence: CASSPTGVSETQYF.

J is TRBJ1-5 and V is TRBV5-1; the D is unclear. Germline CDR1 and CDR2: SGHRS and YFSETQ. CDR3 length: 15 amino acids. V lost 0 bases and J lost 5, with 12 bases in between. The CDR3 DNA is TGCGCCAGCAGCTTGGTCGCGGGCAGCGATCAGCCCCAGCATTTT. This codes for CASSLVAGSDQPQHF.

The V gene is TRBV6-5, the J gene TRBJ2-7, with 10 bases identical to TRBD2. V lost 2 bases and J lost 2; bases outside the gene matches: 3. The CDR3 length is 15 residues. In germline, CDR1 is MNHEY, CDR2 SVGAGI. CDR3 protein: CASSYGSGGAYEQYF. CDR3 DNA: TGTGCCAGCAGTTACGGCAGCGGGGGGGCCTACGAGCAGTACTTC.

The J gene is TRBJ1-2, the V gene TRBV7-8; D ambiguous. The CDR3 is 17 amino acids. The V and J ends lost 4 bases and 0 bases respectively, with 18 bases between them. CDR1 SGHVS and CDR2 FQNEAQ come from the germline V gene. As DNA, the CDR3 is TGTGCCAGCAGCTCCATCGGAGCGACGTTAGCTAACTATGGCTACACCTTC. Translated, it gives CASSSIGATLANYGYTF.

V usage is TRBV5-1 and J usage is TRBJ1-2; 9 nucleotides agree with TRBD1. Germline CDR1 is SGHRS and CDR2 is YFSETQ. This CDR3 has 15 amino acids. V shed 4 bases and J 1 base; nucleotides not matched to a gene: 5. CDR3 loop: CASSRGQGLNYGYTF. Written as DNA, the CDR3 is TGCGCCAGCAGCCGGGGACAGGGCCTTAACTATGGCTACACCTTC.